The 27 T cell receptor beta chains listed next were all sequenced from one sample in a study of blood T cell repertoires in COVID-19. TCRdb's table, derived via immunoSEQ multiplex PCR, lists solely in-frame clones and lacks some. The table lists roughly 380,000 clones, approximately 90% of them singletons. Sequencing used peripheral blood. The receptors stem from a woman aged 40 to 50 with COVID-19, enrolled during active disease.

The chain carries TRBV12-5 and TRBJ2-7; 7 bases line up with TRBD1. Looked up from germline, CDR1 is LGHNT and CDR2 is FRNRAP. This CDR3 region has 15 residues. The V segment lost 7 bases and the J segment 1 base; nucleotides outside the gene matches: 10. The CDR3 DNA follows: TGTGCTAGTGCTCCCCCGACAGGGCTGTCCTACGAGCAGTACTTC. Encoded protein: CASAPPTGLSYEQYF. The full variable domain, in which reference TRBV12-5 and TRBJ2-7 provide the parts outside the CDR3, is DARVTQTPRHKVTEMGQEVTMRCQPILGHNTVFWYRQTMMQGLELLAYFRNRAPLDDSGMPKDRFSAEMPDATLATLKIQPSEPRDSAVYFCASAPPTGLSYEQYFGPGTRLTVT.

The chain has TRBV7-2 and TRBJ2-7; 10 bases agree with TRBD1. The CDR3 has 14 residues. Losses at the gene ends were 5 bases for V and 5 bases for J; bases not matched to a gene: 6. The germline gives CDR1 SGHTA, CDR2 FQGNSA. The CDR3 DNA follows: TGTGCCAGCAGCGTCCGGGACAGGGGACACGAGCAGTACTTC. It translates to CASSVRDRGHEQYF.

The rearrangement uses TRBV6-2 or TRBV6-3 and TRBJ2-7; D possibly corresponds to TRBD1 (6 bases). V lost 7 bases, J lost 2 bases, and 24 bases lay in between. There are 17 residues in the CDR3. Germline loops: CDR1 MNHEY, CDR2 SVGEGT. The CDR3 is CASTPLTRTASTYEQYF. CDR3 in DNA: TGTGCCAGCACCCCCCTTACTAGGACAGCATCCACCTACGAGCAGTACTTC.

Concerning this clone itself: Different DNA sequences within this sample yield the same CDR3. The V call is TRBV28, the J call TRBJ1-2, with TRBD1 matching 9 bases. The CDR3 loop spans 14 amino acids. The V gene end was trimmed by 2 bases and the J gene end by 4 bases; junction bases not matched to a gene: 2. The germline gives CDR1 MDHEN, CDR2 SYDVKM. Here the CDR3 reads CASSLPGQGYGYTF. CDR3 in DNA: TGTGCCAGCAGTTTACCGGGACAGGGCTATGGCTACACCTTC.

The chain has TRBV6-5 and TRBJ2-6, with a weak D call TRBD1 (5 bases). Germline lookup yields CDR1 MNHEY and CDR2 SVGAGI. The CDR3 totals 15 residues. Trimming pared 1 base from V and 4 bases from J, leaving 8 bases between. The CDR3 coding sequence is TGTGCCAGCAGTTACTTACAGGAGGGGGCCAACGTCCTGACTTTC. Its protein is CASSYLQEGANVLTF.

This chain uses TRBV27 with TRBJ1-6; D is perhaps TRBD1 (6 bases). The length of the CDR3 is 14 residues. Trimming took 1 base from V and 11 from J, leaving 12 bases between them. Per the germline V gene, CDR1 is MNHEY and CDR2 is SMNVEV (reference sequence). The DNA for the CDR3 is TGTGCCAGCAGTTTATACGATAAGGGGGCACCCCTCCACTTT. It codes for CASSLYDKGAPLHF.

The V call is TRBV27, the J call TRBJ1-2, with D tentatively TRBD1 (5 bases). This CDR3 spans 13 amino acids. Germline values: CDR1 MNHEY, CDR2 SMNVEV (reference sequence). V was cut by 8 bases and J by 8 bases, with 18 bases left in between. CDR3 in amino acids: CASAPQGTQGYTF. Here the CDR3 DNA reads TGTGCCAGCGCACCCCAGGGCACTCAAGGCTACACCTTC.

The chain combines TRBV7-2 with TRBJ2-5, with unresolved D. The CDR3 consists of 11 residues. The ends were cut back, 4 bases at V and 5 bases at J, with 5 bases in the middle. Germline-derived CDR1 and CDR2 are SGHTA and FQGNSA. CDR3 sequence: CASSSSETQYF. CDR3 nucleotide sequence: TGTGCCAGCAGCTCCTCCGAGACCCAGTACTTC.

The CDR3 region is CASSPVAGVSYEQYF. CDR3 bases: TGCGCCAGCAGCCCAGTGGCCGGGGTGTCCTACGAGCAGTACTTC. The V and J genes are TRBV5-1 and TRBJ2-7; TRBD2 might be the D (5 bases). This CDR3 has 15 residues. V was pared by 4 bases and J by 1 base, with 15 bases between. Germline V lookup: CDR1 SGHRS, CDR2 YFSETQ.

The chain uses TRBV4-3 and TRBJ2-5; 9 bases agree with TRBD1. J gave up 1 base and V 1 base, and 4 bases lay outside the gene matches. CDR1 and CDR2 from the germline V gene are LGHNA and YSLEER. The CDR3 is made up of 16 amino acids. CDR3 amino acids: CASSQAPGQGQETQYF. CDR3 DNA sequence: TGCGCCAGCAGCCAAGCACCGGGACAGGGCCAAGAGACCCAGTACTTC.

The chain recombines TRBV30 with TRBJ1-2; 10 bases agree with TRBD1. The germline CDR1 and CDR2 sequences are GTSNPN and SVGIG (reference sequence). The V and J ends lost 0 bases and 9 bases, in that order; junction bases with no gene match: 10. The CDR3 sequence is 15 residues long. The CDR3: CAWSVGTGARWSYTF. CDR3 bases: TGTGCCTGGAGTGTAGGGACAGGGGCGCGGTGGAGCTACACCTTC.

This clone was recorded once. The V gene is TRBV5-5, the J gene TRBJ1-1, with D unclear. CDR3 length equals 15 residues. Trimming took 1 base from V and 5 from J, leaving 15 bases between them. Germline CDR1 is SGHKS and CDR2 is YYEKEE (reference sequence). For the CDR3, the DNA is TGTGCCAGCAGCTTGTCCTTGGACTCCGGGACTGAAGCTTTCTTT. Protein product: CASSLSLDSGTEAFF.

As concerns this clone: Within the sample, other DNA sequences also encode this same CDR3. V gene TRBV18 combines with J gene TRBJ1-6, with 8 bases lining up with TRBD1. Trimming removed 3 bases from V and 7 bases from J; junction bases left unmatched: 5. This CDR3 is 15 amino acids long. CDR1 is KGHSH and CDR2 is LQKENI in the germline V gene. CDR3 sequence: CASSPGQGGNSPLHF. The CDR3 coding sequence is TGTGCCAGCTCACCTGGACAGGGAGGAAATTCACCCCTCCACTTT.

The V gene is TRBV19, the J gene TRBJ1-1; 8 nucleotides align to TRBD1. The ends lost 3 bases at V and 1 base at J; junction bases unmatched: 1. This CDR3 has 14 residues. Looked up from germline, CDR1 is LNHDA and CDR2 is SQIVND (reference sequence). Here the CDR3 reads CASSIGQGNTEAFF. The DNA of the CDR3 is TGTGCCAGTAGTATCGGACAGGGGAACACTGAAGCTTTCTTT.

This chain uses TRBV7-2 with TRBJ1-5; TRBD1 is a possible D gene (6 bases). Trimming pared 5 bases from V and 7 bases from J, leaving 21 bases between. This CDR3 spans 16 amino acids. Germline V gives CDR1 SGHTA, CDR2 FQGNSA. Here the CDR3 reads CASSQMGGPLYQPQHF. The CDR3 nucleotides are TGTGCCAGCAGCCAGATGGGGGGGCCCTTATACCAGCCCCAGCATTTT.

The chain has TRBV18 and TRBJ1-1; TRBD1 matches 8 bases. CDR1 and CDR2 (germline): KGHSH, LQKENI. The CDR3 length is 15 residues. V shed 0 bases and J 7 bases; nucleotides not matched to a gene: 7. The CDR3 reads CASSPPRAGGVEAFF. The CDR3 DNA reads TGTGCCAGCTCACCACCCAGGGCAGGGGGCGTTGAAGCTTTCTTT.

The gene calls are TRBV7-6 and TRBJ2-1; 7 bases fit TRBD1. Losses at the gene ends were 5 bases for V and 0 bases for J; bases not matched to a gene: 7. CDR1 is SGHVS and CDR2 is FNYEAQ in the germline V gene. The CDR3 is 16 amino acids. The CDR3 region is CASSIAGTVSYNEQFF. Written as DNA, the CDR3 is TGTGCCAGCAGCATCGCCGGGACAGTCTCCTACAATGAGCAGTTCTTC.

The CDR3 DNA sequence: TGTGCCAGCAGCACCCGGACAGGCGAGAACACTGAAGCTTTCTTT. Protein: CASSTRTGENTEAFF. This chain joins TRBV7-9 and TRBJ1-1, with TRBD1 matching over 7 bases. The CDR3 runs to 15 residues. From germline, CDR1 is SEHNR and CDR2 FQNEAQ (reference sequence). The ends lost 5 bases at V and 1 base at J; junction bases unmatched: 7.

This chain uses TRBV15 with TRBJ1-1, with D perhaps matching TRBD1 (6 bases). Trimming removed 4 bases from V and 5 bases from J, with 14 bases in between. Germline CDR1 is LNHNV and CDR2 is YYDKDF (reference sequence). This CDR3 has 14 residues. CDR3 in DNA: TGTGCCACCAGCATCCAAAGGGGGGGGACTGAAGCTTTCTTT. Translated: CATSIQRGGTEAFF.

The gene calls are TRBV19 and TRBJ1-1; TRBD1 is a possible D gene (5 bases). The CDR3 length is 13 residues. V was trimmed by 6 bases and J by 5 bases, leaving 13 bases between them. Germline lookup yields CDR1 LNHDA and CDR2 SQIVND (reference sequence). The CDR3 coding sequence is TGTGCCAGTAGCAGCATCAGGGAAACTGAAGCTTTCTTT. It yields the protein CASSSIRETEAFF.

The gene calls are TRBV27 and TRBJ2-7, with TRBD1 matching 9 bases. Trimming removed 6 bases from V and 6 bases from J; junction bases left unmatched: 6. Germline V gene lookup returns CDR1 MNHEY and CDR2 SMNVEV (reference sequence). The CDR3 runs to 13 residues. CDR3 protein: CASRWTGAGEQYF. The CDR3 region has the DNA TGTGCCAGCAGGTGGACAGGGGCGGGCGAGCAGTACTTC.

The chain recombines TRBV28 with TRBJ2-7; no firm D call. This CDR3 region has 14 residues. CDR1 is MDHEN and CDR2 is SYDVKM in the germline V gene. Deletions cut 5 bases from V and 5 bases from J, with 16 bases between. The CDR3, as DNA: TGTGCCAGCAGTCTACCCGGCAACGACAACGAGCAGTACTTC. Encoded protein: CASSLPGNDNEQYF.

The rearrangement links TRBV27 to TRBJ1-6; perhaps TRBD1 as D (5 bases). CDR3 length equals 17 residues. Germline V lookup: CDR1 MNHEY, CDR2 SMNVEV (reference sequence). Trimming left V 6 bases short and J 7 bases short, with 22 bases between. This chain's CDR3 is CASSRSPGRALNSPLHF. The CDR3 DNA sequence: TGTGCCAGCAGCCGGAGCCCCGGCAGGGCCCTAAATTCACCCCTCCACTTT.

This clone was counted a few times. The chain couples TRBV30 to TRBJ1-1, with a tentative D call TRBD1 (6 bases). V gave up 4 bases and J gave up 2 bases, with 14 bases separating them. The germline gives CDR1 GTSNPN, CDR2 SVGIG (reference sequence). The CDR3 has 14 amino acids. For the CDR3, the DNA is TGTGCCTGGACCCGGGACACCTTAAACACTGAAGCTTTCTTT. Translated, it gives CAWTRDTLNTEAFF.

The V and J genes are TRBV7-2 and TRBJ2-7, with D possibly being TRBD2 (5 bases). V shed 3 bases and J shed 2 bases, with 11 bases lying between them. The CDR3 runs to 14 residues. Germline CDR1 reads SGHTA; CDR2 reads FQGNSA. The CDR3 sequence is CASSLTGNPYEQYF. The DNA for the CDR3 is TGTGCCAGCAGCTTGACGGGGAATCCCTACGAGCAGTACTTC.

This chain joins TRBV28 and TRBJ2-7; 9 bases map to TRBD2. CDR3 size: 15 residues. Germline V lookup: CDR1 MDHEN, CDR2 SYDVKM. V shed 9 bases and J 1 base; nucleotides not matched to a gene: 10. The CDR3 loop is CASRGRLAASYEQYF. The DNA of the CDR3 is TGTGCCAGTCGGGGGAGACTAGCGGCATCCTACGAGCAGTACTTC.

V usage is TRBV5-6 and J usage is TRBJ1-6; D unresolved. The CDR3 length is 14 residues. V lost 0 bases and J 8 bases, leaving 9 bases between the germline ends. Germline V gene data show CDR1 as SGHDT and CDR2 as YYEEEE. CDR3 DNA: TGTGCCAGCAGCTTGGTATCTAATGATTCACCCCTCCACTTT. This codes for CASSLVSNDSPLHF.